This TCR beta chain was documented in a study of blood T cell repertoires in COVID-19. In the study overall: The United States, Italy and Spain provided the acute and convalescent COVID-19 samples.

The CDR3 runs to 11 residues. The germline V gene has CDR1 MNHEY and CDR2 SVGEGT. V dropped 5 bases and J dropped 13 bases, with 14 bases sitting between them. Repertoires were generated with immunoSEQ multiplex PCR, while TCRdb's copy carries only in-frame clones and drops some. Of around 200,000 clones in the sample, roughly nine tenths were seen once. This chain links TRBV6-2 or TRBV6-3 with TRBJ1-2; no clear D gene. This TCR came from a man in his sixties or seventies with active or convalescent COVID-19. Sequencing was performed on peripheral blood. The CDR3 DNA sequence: TGTGCCAGCAGTCTCCGGGATGCACCCACCTTC. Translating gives CASSLRDAPTF.